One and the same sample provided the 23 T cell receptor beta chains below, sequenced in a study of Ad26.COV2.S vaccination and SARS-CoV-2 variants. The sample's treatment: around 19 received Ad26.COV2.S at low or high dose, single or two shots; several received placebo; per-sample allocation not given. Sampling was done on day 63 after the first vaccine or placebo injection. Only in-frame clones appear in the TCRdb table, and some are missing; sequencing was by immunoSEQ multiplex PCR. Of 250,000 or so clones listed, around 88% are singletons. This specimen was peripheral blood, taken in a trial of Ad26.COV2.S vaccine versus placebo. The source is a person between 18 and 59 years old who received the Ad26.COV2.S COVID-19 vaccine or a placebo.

CDR3: CASSLQKFTDTQYF. The CDR3 DNA reads TGTGCCAGCAGCCTTCAAAAATTCACAGATACGCAGTATTTT. V usage is TRBV7-2 and J usage is TRBJ2-3, with D unresolved. The V and J ends lost 5 bases and 2 bases respectively, with 11 bases between them. The germline V gene has CDR1 SGHTA and CDR2 FQGNSA. The CDR3 length is 14 residues.

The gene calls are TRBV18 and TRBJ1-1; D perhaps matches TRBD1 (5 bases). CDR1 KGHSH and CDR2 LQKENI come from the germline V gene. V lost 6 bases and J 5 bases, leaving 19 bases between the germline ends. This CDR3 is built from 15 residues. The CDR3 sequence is CASSPRQLEETEAFF. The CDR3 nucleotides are TGTGCCAGCTCTCCAAGACAGCTTGAGGAGACTGAAGCTTTCTTT.

CDR3 DNA: TGTGCCAGCAGCGCCCAATTCCTCCAAGAGACCCAGTACTTC. It encodes CASSAQFLQETQYF. V is TRBV7-9 and J is TRBJ2-5; D ambiguous. From germline, CDR1 is SEHNR and CDR2 FQNEAQ (reference sequence). V lost 5 bases to trimming and J lost 1 base, with 11 bases between them. This CDR3 contains 14 residues.

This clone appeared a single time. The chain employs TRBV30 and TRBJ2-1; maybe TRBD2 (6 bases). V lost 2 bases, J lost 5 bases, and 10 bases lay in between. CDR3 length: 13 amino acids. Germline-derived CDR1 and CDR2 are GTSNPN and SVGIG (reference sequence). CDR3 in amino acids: CAWSLWTNNEQFF. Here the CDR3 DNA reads TGTGCCTGGAGTCTCTGGACTAACAATGAGCAGTTCTTC.

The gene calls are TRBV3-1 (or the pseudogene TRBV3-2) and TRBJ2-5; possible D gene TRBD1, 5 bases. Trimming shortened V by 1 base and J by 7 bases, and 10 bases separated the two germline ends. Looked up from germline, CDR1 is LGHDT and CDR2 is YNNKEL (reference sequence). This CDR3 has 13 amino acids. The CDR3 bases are TGTGCCAGCAGCCAAGCACCAGGGCGGACCCAGTACTTC. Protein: CASSQAPGRTQYF.

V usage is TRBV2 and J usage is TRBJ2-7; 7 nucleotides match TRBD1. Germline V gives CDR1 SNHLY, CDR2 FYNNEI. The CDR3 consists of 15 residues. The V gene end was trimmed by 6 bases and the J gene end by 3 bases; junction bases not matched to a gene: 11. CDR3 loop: CASRGSPGQFYEQYF. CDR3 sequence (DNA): TGTGCCAGCAGGGGAAGTCCGGGACAGTTCTACGAGCAGTACTTC. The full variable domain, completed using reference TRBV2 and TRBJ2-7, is EPEVTQTPSHQVTQMGQEVILRCVPISNHLYFYWYRQILGQKVEFLVSFYNNEISEKSEIFDDQFSVERPDGSNFTLKIRSTKLEDSAMYFCASRGSPGQFYEQYFGPGTRLTVT.

Written as DNA, the CDR3 is TGTGCCAGCAGCTCCCAGGGGGCCGGGGCTAACTATGGCTACACCTTC. Residues: CASSSQGAGANYGYTF. This chain uses TRBV7-2 with TRBJ1-2, with TRBD1 matching 8 bases. Per the germline V gene, CDR1 is SGHTA and CDR2 is FQGNSA. The CDR3 is 16 amino acids. J lost 0 bases, V lost 4 bases, and 7 bases had no gene match.

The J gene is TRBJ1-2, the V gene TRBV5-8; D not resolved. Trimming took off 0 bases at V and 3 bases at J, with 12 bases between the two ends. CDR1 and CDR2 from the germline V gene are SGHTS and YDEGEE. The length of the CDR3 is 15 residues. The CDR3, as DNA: TGTGCCAGCAGCTTGGCGGCTACCCTATACTATGGCTACACCTTC. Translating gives CASSLAATLYYGYTF.

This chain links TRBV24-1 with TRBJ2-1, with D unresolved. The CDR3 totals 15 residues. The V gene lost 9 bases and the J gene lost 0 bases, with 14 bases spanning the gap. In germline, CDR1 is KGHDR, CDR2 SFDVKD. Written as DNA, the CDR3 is TGTGCCACCGGCGGATCGACCGTCTCCTACAATGAGCAGTTCTTC. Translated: CATGGSTVSYNEQFF.

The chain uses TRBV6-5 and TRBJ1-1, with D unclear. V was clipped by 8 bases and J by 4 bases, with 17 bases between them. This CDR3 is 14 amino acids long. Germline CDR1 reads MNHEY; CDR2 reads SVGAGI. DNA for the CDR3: TGTGCCAGCGACTCCTCAGGATGGCCCACTGAAGCTTTCTTT. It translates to CASDSSGWPTEAFF.

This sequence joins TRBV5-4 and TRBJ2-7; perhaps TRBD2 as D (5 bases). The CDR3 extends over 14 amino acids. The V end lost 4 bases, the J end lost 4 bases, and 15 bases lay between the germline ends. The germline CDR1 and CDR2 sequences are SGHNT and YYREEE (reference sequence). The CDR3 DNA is TGTGCCAGCAGCCCCGCGGGTAATTATTACGAGCAGTACTTC. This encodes CASSPAGNYYEQYF.

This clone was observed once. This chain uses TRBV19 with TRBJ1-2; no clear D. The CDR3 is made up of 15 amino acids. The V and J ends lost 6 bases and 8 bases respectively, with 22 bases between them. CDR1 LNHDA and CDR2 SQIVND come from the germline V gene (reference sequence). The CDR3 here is CASRPLLTAVEGYTF. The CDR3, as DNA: TGTGCCAGTAGGCCCCTTCTGACGGCCGTAGAGGGCTACACCTTC.

CDR3 amino acids: CASSPVDTDTQYF. Written as DNA, the CDR3 is TGTGCCAGCTCTCCCGTCGACACAGATACGCAGTATTTT. The chain is built from TRBV18 and TRBJ2-3, with D unresolved. V was cut by 6 bases and J by 2 bases, with 9 bases left in between. CDR1 is KGHSH and CDR2 is LQKENI in the germline V gene. The CDR3 totals 13 residues.

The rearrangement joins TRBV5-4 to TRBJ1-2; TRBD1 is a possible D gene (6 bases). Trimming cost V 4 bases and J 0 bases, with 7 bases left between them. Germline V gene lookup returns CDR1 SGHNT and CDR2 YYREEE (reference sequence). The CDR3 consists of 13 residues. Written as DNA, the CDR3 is TGTGCCAGCAGCCGGACAGCTAACTATGGCTACACCTTC. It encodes CASSRTANYGYTF.

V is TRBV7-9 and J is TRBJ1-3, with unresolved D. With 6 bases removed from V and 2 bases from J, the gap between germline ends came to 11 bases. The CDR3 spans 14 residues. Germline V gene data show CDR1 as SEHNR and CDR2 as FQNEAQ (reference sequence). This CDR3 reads CASRSESPGNTIYF. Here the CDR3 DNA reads TGTGCCAGCAGGTCGGAGTCACCTGGAAACACCATATATTTT.

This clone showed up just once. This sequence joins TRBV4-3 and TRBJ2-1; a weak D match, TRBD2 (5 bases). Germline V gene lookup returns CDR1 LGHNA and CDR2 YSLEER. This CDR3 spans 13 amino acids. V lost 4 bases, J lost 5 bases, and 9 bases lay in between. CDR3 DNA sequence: TGCGCCAGCAGCCGCCAACTAGACAATGAGCAGTTCTTC. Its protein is CASSRQLDNEQFF.

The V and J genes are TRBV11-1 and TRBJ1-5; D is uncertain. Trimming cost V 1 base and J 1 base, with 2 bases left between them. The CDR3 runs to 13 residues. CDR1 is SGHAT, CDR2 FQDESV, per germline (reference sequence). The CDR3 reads CASSLDSNQPQHF. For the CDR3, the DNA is TGTGCCAGCAGCTTAGACAGCAATCAGCCCCAGCATTTT.

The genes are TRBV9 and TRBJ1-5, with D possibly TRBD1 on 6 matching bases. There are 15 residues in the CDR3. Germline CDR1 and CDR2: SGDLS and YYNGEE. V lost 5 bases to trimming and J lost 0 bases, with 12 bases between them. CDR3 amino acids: CASSATGNSNQPQHF. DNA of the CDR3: TGTGCCAGCAGTGCTACAGGGAATAGCAATCAGCCCCAGCATTTT.

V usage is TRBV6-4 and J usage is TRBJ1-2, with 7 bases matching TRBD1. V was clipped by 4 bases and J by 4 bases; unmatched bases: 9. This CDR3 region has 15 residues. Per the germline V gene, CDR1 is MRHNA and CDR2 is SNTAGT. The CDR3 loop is CASSVSTGNVYGYTF. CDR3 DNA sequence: TGTGCCAGCAGTGTTTCGACAGGGAACGTCTATGGCTACACCTTC.

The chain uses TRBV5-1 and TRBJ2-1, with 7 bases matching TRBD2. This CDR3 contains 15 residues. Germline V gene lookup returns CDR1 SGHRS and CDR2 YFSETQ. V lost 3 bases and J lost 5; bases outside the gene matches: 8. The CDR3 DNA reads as TGCGCCAGCAGCTCGCGCCGGGACTATAACAATGAGCAGTTCTTC. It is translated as CASSSRRDYNNEQFF.

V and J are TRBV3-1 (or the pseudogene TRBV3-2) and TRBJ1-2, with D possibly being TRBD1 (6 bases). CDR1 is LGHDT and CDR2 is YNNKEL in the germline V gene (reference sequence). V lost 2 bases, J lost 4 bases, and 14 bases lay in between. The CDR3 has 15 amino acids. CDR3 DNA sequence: TGTGCCAGCAGCCAAAAGGCGTTCAGGGGCTATGGCTACACCTTC. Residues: CASSQKAFRGYGYTF.

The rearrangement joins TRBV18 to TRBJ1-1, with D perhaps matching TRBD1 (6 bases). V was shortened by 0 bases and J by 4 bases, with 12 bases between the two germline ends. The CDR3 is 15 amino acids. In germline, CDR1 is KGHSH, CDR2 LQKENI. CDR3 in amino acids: CASSPPSQGSTEAFF. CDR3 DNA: TGTGCCAGCTCACCACCGTCCCAGGGGAGCACTGAAGCTTTCTTT.

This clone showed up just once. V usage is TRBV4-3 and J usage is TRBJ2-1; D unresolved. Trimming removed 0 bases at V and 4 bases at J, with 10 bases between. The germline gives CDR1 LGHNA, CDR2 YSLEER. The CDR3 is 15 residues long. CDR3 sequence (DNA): TGCGCCAGCAGCCAAGACGGTCAGAAGTACAATGAGCAGTTCTTC. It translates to CASSQDGQKYNEQFF.